The 26 T cell receptor beta chains below come from one sample, sequenced in a study of spatial heterogeneity in lung cancer. A single record per CDR3 protein comes from TCRdb applying MiXCR to the 5' RACE reads. The sample contains roughly 72,000 distinct CDR3 sequences, nearly 9% of which appear only once. Time point reported: blood at routine non-recurrence follow-up after resection. The material was PBMCs, obtained at follow-up. These receptors came from a female donor with early-stage non-small cell lung cancer.

This clonotype has more than one count but fewer than ten. The V gene is TRBV5-1, the J gene TRBJ2-7; 7 bases match TRBD1. V lost 3 bases, J lost 2 bases, and 5 bases stayed unmatched. The CDR3 runs 14 residues. CDR1 is SGHRS and CDR2 is YFSETQ in the germline V gene. CDR3 bases: TGCGCCAGCAGCTCGAGACAGGGAACCTACGAGCAGTACTTC. Residues: CASSSRQGTYEQYF.

This clonotype was found many times. V and J are TRBV18 and TRBJ2-7; 9 bases agree with TRBD1. The V segment lost 6 bases and the J segment 5 bases; nucleotides outside the gene matches: 5. This CDR3 spans 13 amino acids. Germline V gene sequence: CDR1 KGHSH, CDR2 LQKENI. CDR3 coding DNA: TGTGCCAGCTCTGCGGGACAGGGCAACGAGCAGTACTTC. Its protein is CASSAGQGNEQYF.

This clonotype came up many times. The chain recombines TRBV6-2 or TRBV6-3 with TRBJ2-7; 9 positions agree with TRBD2. Germline lookup yields CDR1 MNHEY and CDR2 SVGEGT. The CDR3 length is 12 residues. Unmatched junction bases numbered 3, after V lost 8 bases and J lost 4 bases. DNA for the CDR3: TGTGCCAGCGGACTAGCGCAGTACGAGCAGTACTTC. Translated, it gives CASGLAQYEQYF.

V usage is TRBV12-3 or TRBV12-4 and J usage is TRBJ2-4; perhaps TRBD2 as D (5 bases). CDR3 length: 14 amino acids. The V end was cut by 0 bases, the J end by 8 bases, with 11 bases between. CDR3 in amino acids: CASSLAGVWDIQYF. CDR3 sequence (DNA): TGTGCCAGCAGTTTAGCGGGAGTCTGGGACATTCAGTACTTC.

This clonotype was picked up a small number of times. The chain uses TRBV24-1 and TRBJ1-4, with D maybe TRBD1 (6 bases). CDR3 length: 17 residues. Trimming took off 2 bases at V and 0 bases at J, with 12 bases between the two ends. Germline V lookup: CDR1 KGHDR, CDR2 SFDVKD. The chain's CDR3 is CATSDSKDSATNEKLFF. CDR3 sequence (DNA): TGTGCCACCAGTGATTCAAAGGACAGTGCAACTAATGAAAAACTGTTTTTT.

This clonotype occurred many times. The chain combines TRBV12-3 or TRBV12-4 with TRBJ1-4; 7 bases are a match to TRBD1. The CDR3 is made up of 15 amino acids. V dropped 6 bases and J dropped 0; count of bases not matched to a gene: 4. CDR3 loop: CASSSGQSTNEKLFF. Here the CDR3 DNA reads TGTGCCAGCAGCTCGGGACAGTCAACTAATGAAAAACTGTTTTTT.

The table lists this clonotype with many counts. The chain employs TRBV5-1 and TRBJ2-7, with D unresolved. The CDR3 is made up of 14 amino acids. Looked up from germline, CDR1 is SGHRS and CDR2 is YFSETQ. Trimming took 2 bases from V and 5 from J, leaving 14 bases between them. The CDR3 DNA follows: TGCGCCAGCAGCTTTTCTAGTACAGTAGACGAGCAGTACTTC. Translation: CASSFSSTVDEQYF.

In its sample, this clonotype was seen many times. V gene TRBV28 combines with J gene TRBJ1-1; no clear D gene. Germline CDR1 is MDHEN and CDR2 is SYDVKM. V dropped 4 bases and J dropped 2 bases, with 5 bases sitting between them. The CDR3 contains 12 residues. CDR3 sequence (DNA): TGTGCCAGCAGTTCAGCAAACACTGAAGCTTTCTTT. Its translation is CASSSANTEAFF.

The table lists this clonotype with many counts. V is TRBV7-3 and J is TRBJ2-1; TRBD1 matches 8 bases. The V and J ends lost 0 bases and 7 bases, in that order; junction bases with no gene match: 14. The CDR3 runs 18 residues. Germline assignment: CDR1 SGHTA and CDR2 FQGTGA. The CDR3 protein is CASSLTPSGTGKRNEQFF. Written as DNA, the CDR3 is TGTGCCAGCAGCTTAACTCCCTCCGGGACAGGAAAGAGAAATGAGCAGTTCTTC.

This clonotype was seen many times. This rearrangement joins TRBV10-3 to TRBJ2-1; no definite D call. The CDR3 runs 15 residues. The germline V and J ends were trimmed by 0 bases and 4 bases, with 10 bases remaining between them. Germline V gene lookup returns CDR1 ENHRY and CDR2 SYGVKD. The CDR3 nucleotides are TGTGCCATCAGTGAGTCAGGATCTAAGTACAATGAGCAGTTCTTC. Translation: CAISESGSKYNEQFF.

The chain uses TRBV28 and TRBJ2-2, with D hard to call. This CDR3 is built from 13 residues. The V gene lost 2 bases and the J gene lost 7 bases, with 8 bases spanning the gap. CDR1 is MDHEN and CDR2 is SYDVKM in the germline V gene. CDR3 in amino acids: CASSLREHGELFF. CDR3 sequence (DNA): TGTGCCAGCAGTTTAAGGGAACACGGGGAGCTGTTTTTT.

This clonotype came up many times. The chain has TRBV10-1 and TRBJ2-1, with a weak D call TRBD2 (5 bases). The V end was cut by 3 bases, the J end by 0 bases, with 15 bases between. The length of the CDR3 is 17 residues. The germline gives CDR1 WNHNN, CDR2 SYGVQD (reference sequence). The CDR3 DNA reads TGCGCCAGCAGTGAAGGTTTTGCGGGTAGCTCCTACAATGAGCAGTTCTTC. The encoded protein is CASSEGFAGSSYNEQFF.

This rearrangement joins TRBV27 to TRBJ1-5, with a possible D match to TRBD1 (6 bases). The CDR3 sequence is 17 residues long. CDR1 MNHEY and CDR2 SMNVEV come from the germline V gene (reference sequence). V lost 2 bases and J 0 bases, leaving 14 bases between the germline ends. CDR3 nucleotides: TGTGCCAGCAGTTTAGCAGGGGCCAGAGGTAGCAATCAGCCCCAGCATTTT. This codes for CASSLAGARGSNQPQHF.

This clonotype has at least ten counts. J is TRBJ2-5 and V is TRBV21-1; the D call TRBD2 from the table was never checked on the DNA. TRBV21-1 is a pseudogene segment. The CDR3 consists of 13 residues. CDR3 amino acids: CAASGRAQETQYF. CDR3 in DNA: TGTGCCGCTAGCGGGAGGGCCCAAGAGACCCAGTACTTC.

This clonotype was counted ten times or more. The rearrangement uses TRBV29-1 and TRBJ1-2; possibly TRBD1 for D (5 bases). V shed 6 bases and J shed 4 bases, with 18 bases lying between them. Germline V gene lookup returns CDR1 SQVTM and CDR2 ANQGSEA. There are 14 residues in the CDR3. The CDR3 loop is CSVEPRALGYGYTF. CDR3 DNA sequence: TGCAGCGTCGAACCCAGGGCGTTGGGCTATGGCTACACCTTC.

This clonotype has ten or more counts. The rearrangement uses TRBV15 and TRBJ1-5; D unclear. The CDR3 runs to 16 residues. V was trimmed by 0 bases and J by 0 bases, leaving 9 bases between them. CDR1 is LNHNV, CDR2 YYDKDF, per germline (reference sequence). The DNA of the CDR3 is TGTGCCACCAGCAGAGATGGGAGGGCTAGCAATCAGCCCCAGCATTTT. Amino acid sequence: CATSRDGRASNQPQHF.

This clonotype has ten or more counts. The chain joins TRBV5-4 to TRBJ1-1; a weak D match, TRBD1 (6 bases). The germline V gene has CDR1 SGHNT and CDR2 YYREEE (reference sequence). This CDR3 is built from 12 residues. Trimming took off 4 bases at V and 7 bases at J, with 11 bases between the two ends. The CDR3 loop reads CASSLDSNEAFF. CDR3 in DNA: TGTGCCAGCAGCCTGGACAGTAATGAAGCTTTCTTT.

This clonotype was detected a few times. The chain has TRBV6-1 and TRBJ2-7, with unresolved D. CDR1 is MNHNS, CDR2 SASEGT, per germline. V was pared by 1 base and J by 6 bases, with 10 bases between. The length of the CDR3 is 13 residues. CDR3 nucleotides: TGTGCCAGCAGTGAAGAGAGAAGGAGCGAGCAGTACTTC. It specifies CASSEERRSEQYF.

A note on this clonotype: The junction and the germline gene differ at one end; a read error may be behind it. The chain uses TRBV27 and TRBJ2-3, with D maybe TRBD2 (5 bases). In germline, CDR1 is MNHEY, CDR2 SMNVEV (reference sequence). There are 15 residues in the CDR3. CDR3: CASIRKDLRTDTQCF. The CDR3 nucleotides are TGTGCCAGCATCCGAAAGGACTTACGCACAGATACACAGTGTTTT.

About this clonotype: A read error is possible here, since a much larger clone lies one base away. The genes are TRBV7-9 and TRBJ2-1; the D call may be TRBD1 or TRBD2 (5 bases each). The CDR3 covers 13 residues. Trimming shortened V by 5 bases and J by 8 bases, and 13 bases separated the two germline ends. Looked up from germline, CDR1 is SEHNR and CDR2 is FQNEAQ (reference sequence). CDR3 region: CASSLGTFDEQFF. CDR3 nucleotide sequence: TGTGCCAGCAGCCTCGGGACCTTCGATGAGCAGTTCTTC.

The V gene is TRBV30, the J gene TRBJ1-4, with D maybe TRBD1 (6 bases). CDR1 is GTSNPN and CDR2 is SVGIG in the germline V gene (reference sequence). Trimming removed 5 bases at V and 7 bases at J, with 11 bases between. CDR3 length equals 12 residues. The CDR3 sequence: CAWETGFEKLFF. The CDR3 nucleotides are TGTGCCTGGGAGACAGGTTTTGAAAAACTGTTTTTT.

This clonotype has at least ten counts. V and J are TRBV5-1 and TRBJ2-3, with 7 bases fitting TRBD2. The CDR3 loop spans 14 amino acids. V dropped 3 bases and J dropped 2; count of bases not matched to a gene: 3. From germline, CDR1 is SGHRS and CDR2 YFSETQ. This chain's CDR3 is CASSWGLHTDTQYF. The CDR3, as DNA: TGCGCCAGCAGCTGGGGACTACACACAGATACGCAGTATTTT.

In this sample, this clonotype turned up a few times. V usage is TRBV20-1 and J usage is TRBJ2-7; 7 nucleotides align to TRBD2. J gave up 5 bases and V 3 bases, and 7 bases lay outside the gene matches. CDR1 and CDR2 from the germline V gene are DFQATT and SNEGSKA (reference sequence). The CDR3 consists of 13 residues. CDR3 sequence: CSARRGRPHEQYF. The CDR3 nucleotides are TGCAGTGCTAGGCGCGGGAGACCCCACGAGCAGTACTTC.

This clonotype was picked up many times. V usage is TRBV7-2 and J usage is TRBJ2-2, with D tentatively TRBD2 (5 bases). V was trimmed by 2 bases and J by 0 bases, leaving 7 bases between them. The germline V gene has CDR1 SGHTA and CDR2 FQGNSA. The CDR3 is 15 amino acids. CDR3 nucleotide sequence: TGTGCCAGCAGCTTAAGAGCGGCGAACACCGGGGAGCTGTTTTTT. It encodes CASSLRAANTGELFF.

The V and J genes are TRBV20-1 and TRBJ2-2; the D is unclear. CDR3 length: 15 amino acids. The germline V and J ends were trimmed by 3 bases and 1 base, with 12 bases remaining between them. Germline V gene lookup returns CDR1 DFQATT and CDR2 SNEGSKA (reference sequence). For the CDR3, the DNA is TGCAGTGCTAGTTTCCAGGCTAAGAACACCGGGGAGCTGTTTTTT. Translation: CSASFQAKNTGELFF.

This sequence joins TRBV28 and TRBJ1-2; TRBD1 might be the D (5 bases). V was pared by 6 bases and J by 7 bases, with 15 bases between. The CDR3 is made up of 13 amino acids. From germline, CDR1 is MDHEN and CDR2 SYDVKM. The CDR3, as DNA: TGTGCCAGCAGGGACCCGGGACCCTCTGGCTACACCTTC. Amino acids: CASRDPGPSGYTF.